The 19 T cell receptor beta chains in this list originate from one sample, sequenced in a study of cytomegalovirus exposure and HLA in healthy donors. The PCR made use of 60 Vbeta and 13 Jbeta primers. Clones were read by immunoSEQ multiplex PCR, and TCRdb kept only the in-frame ones, dropping some. The sample holds 140,000 to 150,000 clones, about two thirds seen once. The source material was PBMCs. All receptors derive from a man in his sixties in good health and CMV-seronegative.

The chain employs TRBV4-2 and TRBJ2-3; D remains unclear. Germline V gives CDR1 LGHNA, CDR2 YNFKEQ. V shed 4 bases and J shed 0 bases, with 11 bases lying between them. This CDR3 spans 15 amino acids. The CDR3 loop is CASSLTELSTDTQYF. The CDR3 region has the DNA TGTGCCAGCAGCCTTACAGAACTTAGCACAGATACGCAGTATTTT.

This clone has a handful of counts. V and J are TRBV5-4 and TRBJ2-1, with 9 bases fitting TRBD2. The CDR3 covers 16 residues. With V trimmed by 4 bases and J by 10 bases, 15 bases remained unmatched. Looked up from germline, CDR1 is SGHNT and CDR2 is YYREEE (reference sequence). In nucleotides, the CDR3 is TGTGCCAGCAGCCTCGGGGGGACTAGCAGTGCTCAAGAGCAGTTCTTC. It translates to CASSLGGTSSAQEQFF.

V is TRBV19 and J is TRBJ2-7, with TRBD1 matching 7 bases. Losses at the gene ends were 1 base for V and 10 bases for J; bases not matched to a gene: 10. The CDR3 contains 14 residues. Per the germline V gene, CDR1 is LNHDA and CDR2 is SQIVND (reference sequence). The CDR3 DNA reads TGTGCCAGTAGTATAGGAGGGGGCTCAGACTACCAGTACTTC. Translated: CASSIGGGSDYQYF.

V is TRBV7-2 and J is TRBJ1-1; TRBD1 aligns across 8 bases. The V segment lost 8 bases and the J segment 1 base; nucleotides outside the gene matches: 6. The CDR3 covers 14 residues. Germline V gene lookup returns CDR1 SGHTA and CDR2 FQGNSA. The CDR3 here is CASRYTGGNTEAFF. The CDR3 DNA reads as TGTGCCAGCCGATATACAGGGGGGAACACTGAAGCTTTCTTT.

The J gene is TRBJ2-5, the V gene TRBV5-4; a possible D gene is TRBD2 (6 bases). Germline V gene sequence: CDR1 SGHNT, CDR2 YYREEE (reference sequence). V was cut by 4 bases and J by 0 bases, with 7 bases left in between. CDR3 length: 13 residues. The CDR3 DNA reads as TGTGCCAGCAGCCGGGGGTACCAAGAGACCCAGTACTTC. Translation gives CASSRGYQETQYF.

The J gene is TRBJ1-1, the V gene TRBV18; a weak D match, TRBD1 (5 bases). V gave up 3 bases and J gave up 0 bases, with 11 bases separating them. The CDR3 spans 15 residues. Germline V gives CDR1 KGHSH, CDR2 LQKENI. The DNA for the CDR3 is TGTGCCAGCTCACCTTTCCAGGACATGAACACTGAAGCTTTCTTT. Its protein product is CASSPFQDMNTEAFF.

The rearrangement joins TRBV7-2 to TRBJ2-5, with 10 positions matching TRBD1. The CDR3 is made up of 17 amino acids. The trim removed 5 bases at V and 5 bases at J, leaving 14 bases unmatched. CDR1 and CDR2 (germline): SGHTA, FQGNSA. The CDR3 sequence: CASSPSRDRGDLETQYF. Here the CDR3 DNA reads TGTGCCAGCAGCCCCAGCCGGGACAGGGGCGACTTGGAGACCCAGTACTTC.

This clone came up a few times. The rearrangement joins TRBV9 to TRBJ1-2; 10 bases are a match to TRBD1. The V gene's germline CDR1 is SGDLS and CDR2 YYNGEE. V was pared by 0 bases and J by 6 bases, with 2 bases of the junction left unmatched. The CDR3 extends over 14 amino acids. The CDR3 bases are TGTGCCAGCAGCGTAGCGGGACAGGGGAATGGCTACACCTTC. It encodes CASSVAGQGNGYTF.

Concerning this clone itself: Germline and junction disagree at one end, which may indicate a read error. The V call is TRBV2, the J call TRBJ2-3; D gene ambiguous. The CDR3 covers 14 residues. The V gene's germline CDR1 is SNHLY and CDR2 FYNNEI. The CDR3 reads CASRKIGNTDTQFF. CDR3 nucleotides: TGTGCCAGCAGAAAGATCGGCAACACAGATACGCAGTTTTTT.

The chain has TRBV7-9 and TRBJ2-7; the D gene is possibly TRBD2 (6 bases). The CDR3 consists of 17 residues. In germline, CDR1 is SEHNR, CDR2 FQNEAQ (reference sequence). V gave up 0 bases and J gave up 0 bases, with 15 bases separating them. CDR3: CASSLAAGLAVSYEQYF. Written as DNA, the CDR3 is TGTGCCAGCAGCTTAGCAGCTGGGTTAGCGGTCTCCTACGAGCAGTACTTC.

This rearrangement joins TRBV27 to TRBJ1-3, with unresolved D. Germline CDR1 reads MNHEY; CDR2 reads SMNVEV (reference sequence). The V gene lost 6 bases and the J gene lost 1 base, with 13 bases spanning the gap. CDR3 length: 15 residues. CDR3 nucleotide sequence: TGTGCCAGCAGAGCCCCCAGCGAGTCTGGAAACACCATATATTTT. As protein: CASRAPSESGNTIYF.

This chain joins TRBV30 and TRBJ2-4; TRBD2 matches at 11 bases. Germline V CDR1 and CDR2: GTSNPN, SVGIG (reference sequence). The CDR3 runs to 14 residues. After removal of 3 bases from V and 7 bases from J, the junction contained 5 bases not matched to a gene. DNA for the CDR3: TGTGCCTGGAGCGGGTGGACTAGCGGGAACATTCAGTACTTC. As protein: CAWSGWTSGNIQYF.

J is TRBJ1-2 and V is TRBV28; 7 bases fit TRBD1. There are 15 residues in the CDR3. After removal of 5 bases from V and 2 bases from J, the junction contained 8 bases not matched to a gene. From germline, CDR1 is MDHEN and CDR2 SYDVKM. CDR3 coding DNA: TGTGCCAGCAGTCCCGACAGGGATGCAAACTATGGCTACACCTTC. Translation gives CASSPDRDANYGYTF.

The chain couples TRBV4-1 to TRBJ1-6; D remains ambiguous. This CDR3 spans 13 amino acids. V was trimmed by 3 bases and J by 13 bases, leaving 13 bases between them. CDR1 is MGHRA, CDR2 YSYEKL, per germline. In DNA, the CDR3 is TGCGCCAGCAGCCACCGGAGCTTTACCCCCCTCCACTTT. It encodes CASSHRSFTPLHF.

This clone was seen only a few times. This chain connects TRBV5-4 to TRBJ2-1; 10 bases align to TRBD2. CDR1 is SGHNT, CDR2 YYREEE, per germline (reference sequence). Trimming took 4 bases from V and 6 from J; bases not matched to a gene: 10. The length of the CDR3 is 16 residues. The CDR3 region is CASSPEPAGGPNEQFF. Here the CDR3 DNA reads TGTGCCAGCAGCCCCGAGCCAGCGGGAGGGCCCAATGAGCAGTTCTTC.

This clone was detected once. CDR3 in DNA: TGTGCCAGCAGCGAAACAGGGACAGATACGCAGTATTTT. Its translation: CASSETGTDTQYF. The V and J genes are TRBV9 and TRBJ2-3, with a weak D call TRBD1 (6 bases). Per the germline V gene, CDR1 is SGDLS and CDR2 is YYNGEE. V lost 3 bases and J lost 3, with 8 bases in between. The CDR3 spans 13 residues.

The chain recombines TRBV20-1 with TRBJ1-2, with D tentatively TRBD1 (5 bases). This CDR3 has 11 residues. Germline V gene data show CDR1 as DFQATT and CDR2 as SNEGSKA (reference sequence). This CDR3 is CRGEGTYGYTF. The CDR3 nucleotides are TGCCGGGGGGAGGGGACCTATGGCTACACCTTC.

This clone was recorded only once. The chain carries TRBV28 and TRBJ2-7, with a possible D match to TRBD2 (6 bases). Germline V gene lookup returns CDR1 MDHEN and CDR2 SYDVKM. This CDR3 has 15 amino acids. Deletions cut 2 bases from V and 0 bases from J, with 11 bases between. This CDR3 reads CASSLGDSSSYEQYF. The DNA for the CDR3 is TGTGCCAGCAGTTTAGGGGACTCGAGCTCCTACGAGCAGTACTTC.

The genes are TRBV9 and TRBJ2-1, with D unresolved. This CDR3 spans 11 amino acids. CDR1 SGDLS and CDR2 YYNGEE come from the germline V gene. V was trimmed by 7 bases and J by 6 bases, leaving 8 bases between them. CDR3 amino acids: CASSFSNEQFF. CDR3 coding DNA: TGTGCCAGCTCCTTCTCCAATGAGCAGTTCTTC.